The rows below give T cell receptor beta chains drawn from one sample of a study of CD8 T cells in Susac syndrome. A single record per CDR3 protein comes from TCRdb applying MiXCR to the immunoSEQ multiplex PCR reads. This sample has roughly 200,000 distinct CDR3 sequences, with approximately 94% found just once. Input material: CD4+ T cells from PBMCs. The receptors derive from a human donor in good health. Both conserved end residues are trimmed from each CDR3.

ASSATSGRDTQY,TRBJ2-3,TRBV9
ASRTSGGADTQY,TRBJ2-3,TRBV25-1
ASSPQRGQPTYEQY,TRBJ2-7,TRBV5-6
SVVPLRGYNEQF,TRBJ2-1,TRBV29-1
ASSARIGRPHEQY,TRBJ2-7,TRBV2
ARQAQGEVRSPQH,TRBJ1-5,TRBV23-1
ASSTLRSSTDTQY,TRBJ2-3,TRBV5-1
SVEDVPTDTQY,TRBJ2-3,TRBV29-1
ASSLVGGWQPQH,TRBJ1-5,TRBV5-1
ASSAKAGGANEQY,TRBJ2-7,TRBV25-1
ATTREANYGYT,TRBJ1-2,TRBV6-1
ASSLPPGPGRGDTQY,TRBJ2-3,TRBV5-1
ASSLDASPTGELF,TRBJ2-2,TRBV12-3/TRBV12-4
SASLVASDTQY,TRBJ2-3,TRBV20-1
ASSSATGVAEAF,TRBJ1-1,TRBV6-6
SVRDSNTEAF,TRBJ1-1,TRBV29-1
ASSQGSSNQPQH,TRBJ1-5,TRBV3-1
ASSYQGGGDTQY,TRBJ2-3,TRBV6-2/TRBV6-3
ASSSDRDRGDYGYT,TRBJ1-2,TRBV6-5
ASSLPQGLYDEQY,TRBJ2-7,TRBV5-8
AWSGTETTYEQY,TRBJ2-7,TRBV30
SARDSLLGPR,TRBJ2-1,TRBV20-1
ASSSVGGSTDTQY,TRBJ2-3,TRBV7-9
ASSMTRTGELF,TRBJ2-2,TRBV19
ASSLTLMGFGNTEAF,TRBJ1-1,TRBV7-3
ASSLATSGGAWTQY,TRBJ2-5,TRBV12-3/TRBV12-4
ASRRDGTDTQY,TRBJ2-3,TRBV5-1
SARDANEKLF,TRBJ1-4,TRBV29-1
ASLTYNEQF,TRBJ2-1,TRBV6-1
ASRMRDTQY,TRBJ2-3,TRBV28
ASTGGSAGYT,TRBJ1-2,TRBV5-1
SVILGRHTGELF,TRBJ2-2,TRBV29-1
ASSVGGAYGYT,TRBJ1-2,TRBV9
ASSLQPGQRSYEQY,TRBJ2-7,TRBV13
AISGRQGSQDGYT,TRBJ1-2,TRBV10-3